Described below is a single T cell receptor (beta chain) sequence and its context. This clone was observed a handful of times. The specificity of this receptor is unknown. Base qualities were left out, and no much larger clone turns up one base away. The collaborating institutions used their own protocols to collect whole blood in K2EDTA tubes. For TCRbeta analysis, collaborator samples were shipped as frozen whole blood, as isolated PBMCs, or as DNA extracted from either sample type. The data belong to a study of blood T cell repertoires in COVID-19 (dated by TCRdb to 2020 to 2022). Regarding the research as a whole: Samples from collaborators originated in the United States, Italy and Spain and spanned both the acute and convalescent phases of COVID-19. The material from the prospective study consisted of cDNA or gDNA derived from T cells, B-cell-depleted T cells, or PBMCs. Deeply sampled blood TCRbeta repertoires from subjects exposed to, actively infected with, or recovered from COVID-19 were included in the dataset. The repertoires were made available in a free public database intended to serve as a resource for research on the immune response to SARS-CoV-2. The samples were drawn from two sources: the first 160 participants of the ongoing ImmuneRACE study, and over 950 subjects contributed by 6 global collaborators. Nearly every sample came with metadata listing a de-identified subject ID, COVID-19 status, age in years and sex. Where HLA class I and class II types were available, the types were taken from metadata supplied by the sample provider, not from assay-based typing. Overall study outcomes, separate from this receptor: The quantity of clinical and demographic metadata differed by source and by participant and was supplied without curation.

For this chain, trimming is 3 bases at the V end and 4 bases at the J end, and the number of junction bases without a gene match is 11. CDR1 and CDR2 (SGHRS, YFSETQ) derive from the germline V gene. Counted from cysteine to phenylalanine, this CDR3 has 18 amino acids. Just the 54-base CDR3 DNA is kept, in frame starting at base 1. TCRbeta CDR3 regions were amplified from genomic DNA by means of the immunoSEQ Assay, a bias-controlled multiplex PCR. On the study's bioinformatics: The number of nucleated cells in each sample was estimated by amplification of reference gene primers within the assay. Sequence reads were collapsed and filtered to measure the absolute abundance of every unique TCRbeta CDR3 rearrangement. For each sample, productive Simpson clonality was calculated as the square root of Simpson's diversity index over productive rearrangements. Sourced from immuneACCESS, this table was stored by TCRdb with only in-frame sequences that have V and J called. A share of the clones is absent; for the studies checked, an unresolved V gene accounts for under half, and the remainder has no known explanation. That table is the source of V, J and clone size, and D and trimming were worked out from the DNA. The sample data list about 150,000 clones, and more than 75% of these were observed just once. The ten biggest clones cover about 16% of the sample.

This TCR was sampled from a human donor with acute or convalescent COVID-19. The donor label of this sample is uncertain. The chain employs TRBV5-1 and TRBJ2-1; a stretch of 12 junction bases matches TRBD2. The sample comprised peripheral blood. CDR3 sequence: CASSSQLAGGTQYNEQFF. DNA sequence: TGCGCCAGCAGCTCTCAACTAGCGGGGGGCACCCAATACAATGAGCAGTTCTTC.